Below are 21 T cell receptor beta chains sequenced from a single sample in a study of early stage breast cancer tumors. Sequenced by immunoSEQ multiplex PCR; TCRdb stores in-frame clones only, minus some. The sample holds more than 7,500 clones; 60% to 80% are singletons and the top ten take approximately 17%. The sequencing sample was made of normal breast tissue next to the tumor. Receptor source: a person between 60 and 70 years old with breast cancer.

The gene calls are TRBV9 and TRBJ2-3; 8 bases match TRBD2. Germline V CDR1 and CDR2: SGDLS, YYNGEE. Losses at the gene ends were 10 bases for V and 3 bases for J; bases not matched to a gene: 13. There are 15 residues in the CDR3. CDR3 sequence reads: CASGAVGLGTDTQYF. The CDR3 DNA follows: TGTGCCTCGGGGGCGGTGGGACTAGGTACAGATACGCAGTATTTT.

This chain uses TRBV19 with TRBJ2-2; no definite D call. The CDR3 is made up of 15 amino acids. Germline V gives CDR1 LNHDA, CDR2 SQIVND (reference sequence). V lost 1 base and J 0 bases, leaving 6 bases between the germline ends. The CDR3 region is CASSIVQTNTGELFF. The CDR3 coding sequence is TGTGCCAGTAGTATAGTACAGACGAACACCGGGGAGCTGTTTTTT.

The chain couples TRBV19 to TRBJ1-2; no reliable D call. Looked up from germline, CDR1 is LNHDA and CDR2 is SQIVND (reference sequence). The CDR3 extends over 12 amino acids. With 5 bases removed from V and 4 bases from J, the gap between germline ends came to 8 bases. CDR3 amino acids: CASSGQSYGYTF. For the CDR3, the DNA is TGTGCCAGTAGTGGGCAGAGCTATGGCTACACCTTC.

The chain employs TRBV10-3 and TRBJ2-7, with TRBD1 as a possible D gene (5 bases). V was cut by 4 bases and J by 4 bases, with 8 bases left in between. CDR1 ENHRY and CDR2 SYGVKD come from the germline V gene. The CDR3 extends over 12 amino acids. The CDR3 nucleotides are TGTGCCATCAGTGGCCAGGGTTACGAGCAGTACTTC. Amino acid sequence: CAISGQGYEQYF.

CDR3 region: CASSSTSGTGEAFF. The DNA of the CDR3 is TGTGCCAGCAGCTCCACCTCCGGGACAGGGGAAGCTTTCTTT. This chain links TRBV7-9 with TRBJ1-1, with 9 positions matching TRBD1. In germline, CDR1 is SEHNR, CDR2 FQNEAQ (reference sequence). The CDR3 spans 14 residues. After removal of 4 bases from V and 8 bases from J, the junction contained 8 bases not matched to a gene. Combining the CDR3 with reference TRBV7-9 and TRBJ1-1 gives the whole variable domain DTGVSQNPRHKITKRGQNVTFRCDPISEHNRLYWYRQTLGQGPEFLTYFQNEAQLEKSRLLSDRFSAERPKGSFSTLEIQRTEQGDSAMYLCASSSTSGTGEAFFGQGTRLTVV.

Relative to its sample, this clone is large. CDR3 protein: CATARTGDSYEQYF. Here the CDR3 DNA reads TGTGCCACCGCCCGGACAGGGGATTCCTACGAGCAGTACTTC. The J gene is TRBJ2-7, the V gene TRBV10-3, with 9 nucleotides matching TRBD1. V dropped 10 bases and J dropped 1; count of bases not matched to a gene: 8. This CDR3 region has 14 residues. Germline values: CDR1 ENHRY, CDR2 SYGVKD.

V is TRBV5-1 and J is TRBJ2-1; 8 bases line up with TRBD2. This CDR3 is built from 16 residues. Germline CDR1 and CDR2: SGHRS and YFSETQ. The J segment lost 1 base and the V segment lost 2 bases, leaving 5 bases of the junction unmatched. The CDR3 sequence is CASSFRASGSYNEQFF. CDR3 nucleotides: TGCGCCAGCAGCTTCAGGGCTAGCGGGTCCTACAATGAGCAGTTCTTC.

This clone was seen more than once but under ten times. CDR3 bases: TGTGCCAGCAGTTACGACTTTCAGAATGAGCAGTTCTTC. Its protein is CASSYDFQNEQFF. J is TRBJ2-1 and V is TRBV6-6; D is undetermined. The CDR3 length is 13 residues. Germline CDR1 reads MNHNY; CDR2 reads SVGAGI (reference sequence). Trimming took 2 bases from V and 7 from J, leaving 9 bases between them.

The CDR3 sequence: CASSSEELMNTEAFF. CDR3 nucleotide sequence: TGTGCCAGCAGCTCCGAGGAGCTCATGAACACTGAAGCTTTCTTT. The chain couples TRBV11-2 to TRBJ1-1; D unclear. The CDR3 consists of 15 residues. Trimming removed 4 bases from V and 0 bases from J, with 12 bases in between. Germline V gives CDR1 SGHAT, CDR2 FQNNGV.

The CDR3 sequence: CASSYDPGQTYEQYF. CDR3 coding DNA: TGCGCCAGCAGCTACGACCCGGGACAGACCTACGAGCAGTACTTC. The rearrangement links TRBV5-1 to TRBJ2-7; 7 bases are shared with TRBD1. The CDR3 consists of 15 residues. V shed 3 bases and J 2 bases; nucleotides not matched to a gene: 8. Per germline, CDR1 SGHRS and CDR2 YFSETQ.

The genes are TRBV27 and TRBJ2-7; a weak D match, TRBD2 (5 bases). The CDR3 extends over 16 amino acids. The V gene lost 5 bases and the J gene lost 3 bases, with 20 bases spanning the gap. The germline V gene has CDR1 MNHEY and CDR2 SMNVEV (reference sequence). CDR3 bases: TGTGCCAGCAGTCCACCCCCTTATCGGACTCACTACGAGCAGTACTTC. Amino acid sequence: CASSPPPYRTHYEQYF.

The V and J genes are TRBV7-2 and TRBJ2-7, with 7 bases that match TRBD1. The V gene end was trimmed by 3 bases and the J gene end by 5 bases; junction bases not matched to a gene: 10. The germline V gene encodes CDR1 SGHTA and CDR2 FQGNSA. The CDR3 is made up of 15 amino acids. CDR3 amino acids: CASSFRRTGPNEQYF. CDR3 in DNA: TGTGCCAGCAGCTTTAGAAGGACAGGCCCAAACGAGCAGTACTTC.

The chain is built from TRBV11-2 and TRBJ2-3; the match to TRBD1 covers 10 bases. The CDR3 has 17 amino acids. Trimming cost V 4 bases and J 2 bases; bases outside gene matches: 9. Germline V gene sequence: CDR1 SGHAT, CDR2 FQNNGV. The CDR3 DNA reads as TGTGCCAGCAGCTCTCTGACAGGGGGCGCCTTCACAGATACGCAGTATTTT. Protein sequence: CASSSLTGGAFTDTQYF. The full variable domain, its missing parts supplied by reference TRBV11-2 and TRBJ2-3, is EAGVAQSPRYKIIEKRQSVAFWCNPISGHATLYWYQQILGQGPKLLIQFQNNGVVDDSQLPKDRFSAERLKGVDSTLKIQPAKLEDSAVYLCASSSLTGGAFTDTQYFGPGTRLTVL.

The chain has TRBV9 and TRBJ2-6; D ambiguous. Trimming took 0 bases from V and 0 from J, leaving 4 bases between them. The CDR3 length is 15 residues. Germline V gene lookup returns CDR1 SGDLS and CDR2 YYNGEE. CDR3 region: CASSVASSGANVLTF. In nucleotides, the CDR3 is TGTGCCAGCAGCGTAGCTAGCTCTGGGGCCAACGTCCTGACTTTC.

The chain carries TRBV14 and TRBJ2-7; 9 bases line up with TRBD2. This CDR3 has 17 residues. V dropped 0 bases and J dropped 3; count of bases not matched to a gene: 9. Germline V gene lookup returns CDR1 SGHDN and CDR2 FVKESK. In nucleotides, the CDR3 is TGTGCCAGCAGCCAAGATTCTGGGCTAGCGGGACTCTACGAGCAGTACTTC. It is translated as CASSQDSGLAGLYEQYF.

The gene calls are TRBV19 and TRBJ1-1; D remains unclear. This CDR3 is 14 amino acids long. Germline CDR1 reads LNHDA; CDR2 reads SQIVND (reference sequence). The V end was cut by 6 bases, the J end by 0 bases, with 11 bases between. CDR3 bases: TGTGCCAGTAGAGTGGAGGGATTGAACACTGAAGCTTTCTTT. Translated: CASRVEGLNTEAFF. The variable domain in full, with the rest retrieved from reference TRBV19 and TRBJ1-1, is DGGITQSPKYLFRKEGQNVTLSCEQNLNHDAMYWYRQDPGQGLRLIYYSQIVNDFQKGDIAEGYSVSREKKESFPLTVTSAQKNPTAFYLCASRVEGLNTEAFFGQGTRLTVV.

V and J are TRBV11-2 and TRBJ2-1, with unresolved D. The germline V gene encodes CDR1 SGHAT and CDR2 FQNNGV. The CDR3 runs to 17 residues. V lost 4 bases to trimming and J lost 8 bases, with 24 bases between them. The CDR3 nucleotides are TGTGCCAGCAGCTCGACTTACCCGTTTCGGATCTTGGATGAGCAGTTCTTC. Its protein is CASSSTYPFRILDEQFF. Looking up the rest from reference TRBV11-2 and TRBJ2-1 gives the full variable domain: EAGVAQSPRYKIIEKRQSVAFWCNPISGHATLYWYQQILGQGPKLLIQFQNNGVVDDSQLPKDRFSAERLKGVDSTLKIQPAKLEDSAVYLCASSSTYPFRILDEQFFGPGTRLTVL.

The chain is built from TRBV5-1 and TRBJ2-3, with 9 bases aligning to TRBD2. J gave up 2 bases and V 0 bases, and 7 bases lay outside the gene matches. The CDR3 is made up of 17 amino acids. Germline-derived CDR1 and CDR2 are SGHRS and YFSETQ. CDR3 coding DNA: TGCGCCAGCAGCTTGGGTAGCGGGAGACGTGACACAGATACGCAGTATTTT. This gives the protein CASSLGSGRRDTDTQYF.

The rearrangement uses TRBV18 and TRBJ1-1; D is undetermined. Germline CDR1 and CDR2: KGHSH and LQKENI. The CDR3 loop spans 13 amino acids. V was clipped by 3 bases and J by 4 bases, with 9 bases between them. The CDR3 protein is CASSPQVSTEAFF. The CDR3 DNA reads as TGTGCCAGCTCACCGCAGGTATCCACTGAAGCTTTCTTT.

The table lists this clone with a count of one. The chain links TRBV5-6 to TRBJ2-4, with D possibly being TRBD2 (5 bases). CDR1 is SGHDT, CDR2 YYEEEE, per germline. The CDR3 has 14 amino acids. Trimming cost V 4 bases and J 1 base, with 9 bases left between them. This chain's CDR3 is CASSPPGAKNIQYF. Written as DNA, the CDR3 is TGTGCCAGCAGCCCTCCGGGGGCCAAAAACATTCAGTACTTC.

This clone was detected a few times. This rearrangement joins TRBV5-1 to TRBJ2-7; D call uncertain. Germline CDR1 and CDR2: SGHRS and YFSETQ. This CDR3 is 14 amino acids long. V lost 1 base, J lost 2 bases, and 10 bases lay in between. Here the CDR3 reads CASSLFGETYEQYF. In DNA form, the CDR3 reads TGCGCCAGCAGCTTGTTTGGAGAGACCTACGAGCAGTACTTC.